This passage covers 22 T cell receptor beta chains from one sample sequenced in a study of Graves' ophthalmopathy and Graves' hyperthyroidism. TCR beta CDR3 regions were amplified from RNA transcripts. The first-round RT-PCR employed HTBI primers together with the Qiagen OneStep RT-PCR kit. A multiplex PCR was then performed as the second round. TCRdb ran MiXCR on the multiplex PCR reads and lists one entry per CDR3 protein. The data show about 400,000 distinct CDR3 sequences, with approximately 20% seen just once and approximately 1.4% held by the top ten. Sequenced: peripheral blood. The receptors come from a woman aged 18-29 years with Graves' ophthalmopathy.

The table lists this clonotype with many counts. This chain connects TRBV6-5 to TRBJ2-7; D is possibly TRBD2 (6 bases). Germline CDR1 and CDR2: MNHEY and SVGAGI. The CDR3 is made up of 15 amino acids. V was pared by 6 bases and J by 4 bases, with 19 bases between. CDR3 in DNA: TGTGCCAGCAGGTCCTCTAGGGGAGGCGTTTACGAGCAGTACTTC. It codes for CASRSSRGGVYEQYF.

This clonotype was counted at least ten times. The genes are TRBV19 and TRBJ2-7, with a tentative D call TRBD1 (6 bases). The CDR3 consists of 14 residues. Germline-derived CDR1 and CDR2 are LNHDA and SQIVND (reference sequence). Between the trimmed V and J ends, which lost 6 bases and 0 bases, there was a span of 12 bases. The CDR3 bases are TGTGCCAGTAGGAGAACAGGGAGCTCCTACGAGCAGTACTTC. Its protein product is CASRRTGSSYEQYF.

This clonotype was counted many times. This sequence joins TRBV4-2 and TRBJ1-1; D may be TRBD1 (6 bases). The CDR3 runs to 19 residues. The germline V gene has CDR1 LGHNA and CDR2 YNFKEQ. Trimming removed 0 bases at V and 3 bases at J, with 23 bases between. The CDR3: CASSQDTRSRGGPDTEAFF. CDR3 coding DNA: TGTGCCAGCAGCCAAGATACGCGGTCCAGAGGGGGTCCAGACACTGAAGCTTTCTTT.

This clonotype has ten or more counts. The chain carries TRBV6-2 or TRBV6-3 and TRBJ1-2, with D perhaps TRBD1 (5 bases). The germline V gene encodes CDR1 MNHEY and CDR2 SVGEGT. The length of the CDR3 is 13 residues. V shed 4 bases and J shed 2 bases, with 8 bases lying between them. The CDR3 sequence is CASSWGDNYGYTF. As DNA, the CDR3 is TGTGCCAGCAGTTGGGGGGACAACTATGGCTACACCTTC.

This chain joins TRBV6-2 or TRBV6-3 and TRBJ1-1; D remains unclear. The CDR3 covers 12 residues. Germline CDR1 reads MNHEY; CDR2 reads SVGEGT. V dropped 6 bases and J dropped 3 bases, with 8 bases sitting between them. The CDR3 spells CASRAGYTEAFF. In nucleotides, the CDR3 is TGTGCCAGCAGAGCGGGGTACACTGAAGCTTTCTTT.

In its sample, this clonotype was seen a few times. This chain links TRBV7-2 with TRBJ2-2; D might be TRBD1 (6 bases). The CDR3 spans 15 residues. Trimming shortened V by 3 bases and J by 6 bases, and 14 bases separated the two germline ends. The germline V gene encodes CDR1 SGHTA and CDR2 FQGNSA. CDR3 residues: CASSFYRARAGELFF. CDR3 nucleotides: TGTGCCAGCAGCTTTTACAGGGCCCGGGCCGGGGAGCTGTTTTTT.

This clonotype was found many times. The CDR3 protein is CATSDPGGGDQPQHF. In DNA form, the CDR3 reads TGTGCCACCAGTGACCCAGGGGGCGGCGATCAGCCCCAGCATTTT. The chain carries TRBV24-1 and TRBJ1-5; 8 bases match TRBD1. Looked up from germline, CDR1 is KGHDR and CDR2 is SFDVKD. There are 15 residues in the CDR3. With V trimmed by 4 bases and J by 5 bases, 6 bases remained unmatched.

This clonotype has ten or more counts. Written as DNA, the CDR3 is TGTGCCAGCAGCTTAGCGGGACGGTCAGAGGAAGCTTTCTTT. It is translated as CASSLAGRSEEAFF. The V and J genes are TRBV7-2 and TRBJ1-1; possible D gene TRBD1, 5 bases. This CDR3 spans 14 amino acids. Germline CDR1 is SGHTA and CDR2 is FQGNSA. The ends were cut back, 0 bases at V and 8 bases at J, with 13 bases in the middle.

This clonotype was recorded many times. This rearrangement joins TRBV7-2 to TRBJ2-7; 10 bases fit TRBD1. Germline V gene lookup returns CDR1 SGHTA and CDR2 FQGNSA. The CDR3 consists of 16 residues. V shed 2 bases, J shed 5 bases, and the junction held 9 bases outside the gene matches. Here the CDR3 reads CASSLSAGTGVDEQYF. CDR3 coding DNA: TGTGCCAGCAGCTTAAGCGCCGGGACAGGGGTCGACGAGCAGTACTTC.

This clonotype was counted at least ten times. This chain uses TRBV12-3 or TRBV12-4 with TRBJ2-3; no firm D call. V was cut by 6 bases and J by 9 bases, with 13 bases left in between. This CDR3 has 12 amino acids. CDR3 sequence: CASSYVWLTQYF. The CDR3 DNA reads as TGTGCCAGCAGCTATGTTTGGTTAACGCAGTATTTT.

This clonotype was observed at least ten times. V gene TRBV7-8 combines with J gene TRBJ2-3; TRBD2 is a possible D gene (5 bases). Germline V gives CDR1 SGHVS, CDR2 FQNEAQ. This CDR3 is built from 14 residues. Deletions cut 2 bases from V and 5 bases from J, with 11 bases between. The CDR3, as DNA: TGTGCCAGCAGCTTACGGGGTAAAATAGATACGCAGTATTTT. Translating gives CASSLRGKIDTQYF.

This clonotype was seen ten or more times. Written as DNA, the CDR3 is TGTGCCAGCAGTTTAGCGCAGGGCCAGCCCCAGCATTTT. It yields the protein CASSLAQGQPQHF. V gene TRBV12-3 or TRBV12-4 combines with J gene TRBJ1-5, with a possible D match to TRBD1 (5 bases). V gave up 0 bases and J gave up 7 bases, with 7 bases separating them. The CDR3 runs to 13 residues.

This clonotype was recorded many times. The rearrangement links TRBV11-2 to TRBJ2-5; the D gene is possibly TRBD2 (5 bases). CDR3 size: 15 residues. The germline CDR1 and CDR2 sequences are SGHAT and FQNNGV. Trimming took 1 base from V and 6 from J, leaving 15 bases between them. This chain's CDR3 is CASSLVRSTGKTQYF. The CDR3 DNA follows: TGTGCCAGCAGCTTAGTTAGGAGCACGGGAAAGACCCAGTACTTC.

V usage is TRBV5-1 and J usage is TRBJ1-1, with D possibly matching TRBD1 (6 bases). Germline-derived CDR1 and CDR2 are SGHRS and YFSETQ. V dropped 6 bases and J dropped 2 bases, with 11 bases sitting between them. This CDR3 comprises 13 residues. The CDR3 spells CASKQGPNTEAFF. Written as DNA, the CDR3 is TGCGCCAGCAAGCAGGGGCCTAACACTGAAGCTTTCTTT.

This clonotype was detected ten times or more. The V and J genes are TRBV30 and TRBJ2-2, with D uncertain. CDR1 and CDR2 from the germline V gene are GTSNPN and SVGIG (reference sequence). The CDR3 consists of 15 residues. The germline V and J ends were trimmed by 0 bases and 2 bases, with 10 bases remaining between them. The CDR3 nucleotides read TGTGCCTGGAGTGTACTGGATATAAACACCGGGGAGCTGTTTTTT. It is translated as CAWSVLDINTGELFF.

This clonotype was observed a handful of times. V gene TRBV28 combines with J gene TRBJ1-6; D not certain. V was pared by 8 bases and J by 6 bases, with 11 bases between. CDR1 and CDR2 (germline): MDHEN, SYDVKM. The CDR3 extends over 13 amino acids. CDR3 DNA sequence: TGTGCCAGCCGGAAGGACCTTAATTCACCCCTCCACTTT. Encoded protein: CASRKDLNSPLHF.

The sample holds many counts of this clonotype. This rearrangement joins TRBV7-8 to TRBJ2-3; D may be TRBD1 (5 bases). This CDR3 has 14 residues. The germline CDR1 and CDR2 sequences are SGHVS and FQNEAQ. The V end lost 4 bases, the J end lost 4 bases, and 12 bases lay between the germline ends. For the CDR3, the DNA is TGTGCCAGCAGCTCAAGCACAGGCCCAGATACGCAGTATTTT. Translation gives CASSSSTGPDTQYF.

This clonotype appeared many times. The chain employs TRBV4-3 and TRBJ1-6, with D perhaps TRBD1 (5 bases). CDR1 and CDR2 from the germline V gene are LGHNA and YSLEER. This CDR3 spans 15 amino acids. Trimming pared 0 bases from V and 7 bases from J, leaving 10 bases between. The CDR3 is CASSQDDRSNSPLHF. The CDR3 coding sequence is TGCGCCAGCAGCCAAGATGACAGAAGCAATTCACCCCTCCACTTT.

This clonotype was seen at least ten times. The chain joins TRBV28 to TRBJ2-7; possible D gene TRBD2, 6 bases. This CDR3 spans 13 amino acids. The germline CDR1 and CDR2 sequences are MDHEN and SYDVKM. V shed 4 bases and J shed 2 bases, with 9 bases lying between them. CDR3 nucleotides: TGTGCCAGCAGTTGGGCGGGGACCTACGAGCAGTACTTC. Protein sequence: CASSWAGTYEQYF.

This clonotype was seen more than once but under ten times. The chain couples TRBV12-3 or TRBV12-4 to TRBJ2-7; 9 nucleotides align to TRBD1. V gave up 7 bases and J gave up 5 bases; unmatched junction bases: 9. There are 14 residues in the CDR3. Here the CDR3 DNA reads TGTGCCAGCAACTGGGGGGACAGGGACCACGAGCAGTACTTC. It yields the protein CASNWGDRDHEQYF.

Comments on this clonotype: One junction end disagrees with the germline gene, perhaps due to a read error. The chain has TRBV7-6 and TRBJ1-5, with 10 bases fitting TRBD1. The CDR3 loop spans 15 amino acids. Germline V gene lookup returns CDR1 SGHVS and CDR2 FNYEAQ. CDR3 DNA sequence: TGTGTCAGCAGCCCGGGACAGGGGTCAAATCAGCCCCAGCATTTT. Its translation: CVSSPGQGSNQPQHF.

This clonotype was counted many times. The V call is TRBV7-2, the J call TRBJ2-6; 7 bases map to TRBD2. CDR1 and CDR2 from the germline V gene are SGHTA and FQGNSA. The CDR3 is made up of 18 amino acids. The V gene end was trimmed by 1 base and the J gene end by 3 bases; junction bases not matched to a gene: 9. For the CDR3, the DNA is TGTGCCAGCAGCTTAGTAGCGGCGGGGGTCCTTGGGGCCAACGTCCTGACTTTC. It encodes CASSLVAAGVLGANVLTF.